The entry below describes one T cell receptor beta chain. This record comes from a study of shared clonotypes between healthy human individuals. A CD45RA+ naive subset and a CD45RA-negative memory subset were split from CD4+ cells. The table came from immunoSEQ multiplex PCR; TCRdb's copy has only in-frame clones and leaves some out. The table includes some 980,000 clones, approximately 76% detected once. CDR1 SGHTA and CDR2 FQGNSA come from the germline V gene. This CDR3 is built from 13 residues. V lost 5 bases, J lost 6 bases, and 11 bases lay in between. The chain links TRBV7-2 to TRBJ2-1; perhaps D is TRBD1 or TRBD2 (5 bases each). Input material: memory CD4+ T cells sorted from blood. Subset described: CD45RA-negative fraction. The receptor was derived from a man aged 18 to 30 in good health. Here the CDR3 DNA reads TGTGCCAGCAGCCATTCGGGGCTCAATGAGCAGTTCTTC. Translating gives CASSHSGLNEQFF. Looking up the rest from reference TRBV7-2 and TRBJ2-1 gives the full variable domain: GAGVSQSPSNKVTEKGKDVELRCDPISGHTALYWYRQSLGQGLEFLIYFQGNSAPDKSGLPSDRFSAERTGGSVSTLTIQRTQQEDSAVYLCASSHSGLNEQFFGPGTRLTVL.